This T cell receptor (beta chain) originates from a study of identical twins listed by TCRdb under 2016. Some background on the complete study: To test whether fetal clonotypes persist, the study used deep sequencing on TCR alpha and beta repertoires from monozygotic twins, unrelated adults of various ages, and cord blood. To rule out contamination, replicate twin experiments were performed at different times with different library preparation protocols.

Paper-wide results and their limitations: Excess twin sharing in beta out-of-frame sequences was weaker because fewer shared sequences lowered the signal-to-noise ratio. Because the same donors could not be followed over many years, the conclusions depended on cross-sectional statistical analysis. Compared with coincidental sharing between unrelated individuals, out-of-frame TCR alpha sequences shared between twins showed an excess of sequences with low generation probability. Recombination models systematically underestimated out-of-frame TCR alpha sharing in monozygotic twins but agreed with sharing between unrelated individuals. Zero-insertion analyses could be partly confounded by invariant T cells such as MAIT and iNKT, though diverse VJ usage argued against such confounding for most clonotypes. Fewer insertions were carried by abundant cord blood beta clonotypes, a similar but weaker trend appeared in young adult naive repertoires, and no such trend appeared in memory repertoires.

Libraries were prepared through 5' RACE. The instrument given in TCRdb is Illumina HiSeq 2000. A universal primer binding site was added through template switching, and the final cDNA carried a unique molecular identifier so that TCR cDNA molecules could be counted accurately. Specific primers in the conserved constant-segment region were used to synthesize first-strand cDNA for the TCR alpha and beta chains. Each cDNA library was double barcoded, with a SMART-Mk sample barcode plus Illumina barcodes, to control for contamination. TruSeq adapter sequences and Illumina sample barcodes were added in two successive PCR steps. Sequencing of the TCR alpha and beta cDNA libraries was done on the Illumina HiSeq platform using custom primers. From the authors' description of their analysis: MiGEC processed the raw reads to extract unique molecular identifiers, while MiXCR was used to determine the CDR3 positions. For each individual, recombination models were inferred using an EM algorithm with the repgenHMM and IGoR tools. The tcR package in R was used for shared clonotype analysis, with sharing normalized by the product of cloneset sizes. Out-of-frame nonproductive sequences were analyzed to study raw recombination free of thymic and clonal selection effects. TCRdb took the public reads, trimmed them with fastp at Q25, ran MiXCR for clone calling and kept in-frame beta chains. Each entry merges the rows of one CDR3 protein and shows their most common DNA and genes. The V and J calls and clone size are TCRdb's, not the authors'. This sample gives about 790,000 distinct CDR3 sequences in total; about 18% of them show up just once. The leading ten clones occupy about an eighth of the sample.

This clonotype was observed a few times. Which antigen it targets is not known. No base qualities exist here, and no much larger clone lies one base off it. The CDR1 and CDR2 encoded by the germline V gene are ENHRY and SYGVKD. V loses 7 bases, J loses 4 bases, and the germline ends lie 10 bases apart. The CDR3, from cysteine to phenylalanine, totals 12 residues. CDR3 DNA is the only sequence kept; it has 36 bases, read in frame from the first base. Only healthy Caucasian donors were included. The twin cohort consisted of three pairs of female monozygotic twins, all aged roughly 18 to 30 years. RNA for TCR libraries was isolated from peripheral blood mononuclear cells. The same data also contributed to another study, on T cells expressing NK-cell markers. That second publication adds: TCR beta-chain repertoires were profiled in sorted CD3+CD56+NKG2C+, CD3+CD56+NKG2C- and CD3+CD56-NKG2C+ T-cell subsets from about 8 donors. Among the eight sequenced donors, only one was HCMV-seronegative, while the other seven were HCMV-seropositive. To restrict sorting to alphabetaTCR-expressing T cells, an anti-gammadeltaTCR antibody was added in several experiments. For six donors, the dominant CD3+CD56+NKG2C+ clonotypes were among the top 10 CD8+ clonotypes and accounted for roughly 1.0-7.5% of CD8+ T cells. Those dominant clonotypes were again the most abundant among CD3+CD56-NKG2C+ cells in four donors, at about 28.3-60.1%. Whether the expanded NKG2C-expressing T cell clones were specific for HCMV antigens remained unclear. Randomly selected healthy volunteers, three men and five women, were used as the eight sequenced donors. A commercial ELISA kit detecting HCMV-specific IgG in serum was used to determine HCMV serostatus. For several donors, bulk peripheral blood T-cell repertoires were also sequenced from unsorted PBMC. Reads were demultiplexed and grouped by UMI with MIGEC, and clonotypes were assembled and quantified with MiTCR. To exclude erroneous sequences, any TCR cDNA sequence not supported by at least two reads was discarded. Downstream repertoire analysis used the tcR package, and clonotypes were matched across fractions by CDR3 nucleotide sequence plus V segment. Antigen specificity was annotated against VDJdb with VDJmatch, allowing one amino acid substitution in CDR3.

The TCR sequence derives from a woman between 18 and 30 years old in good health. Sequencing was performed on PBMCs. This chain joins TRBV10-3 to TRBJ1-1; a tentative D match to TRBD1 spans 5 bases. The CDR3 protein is CAITRGSTEAFF. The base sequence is TGTGCCATCACCCGGGGGAGCACTGAAGCTTTCTTT.